The T cell receptor beta chain described here comes from a study of T cell responses to AZD1222 COVID-19 vaccine. This table comes from immunoSEQ multiplex PCR, and its TCRdb copy is limited to in-frame clones, with some not included. The table lists 150,000 to 160,000 clones, 90% of them singletons. The CDR3 extends over 13 amino acids. The V and J ends lost 3 bases and 0 bases respectively, with 9 bases between them. Germline V gives CDR1 SQVTM, CDR2 ANQGSEA. The clonotype was recovered from an adult in good health. The chain employs TRBV29-1 and TRBJ2-7, with D perhaps matching TRBD2 (5 bases). The specimen was peripheral blood, collected on day 0 of AZD1222 vaccination. The CDR3 region is CSVDEGSSYEQYF. The DNA for the CDR3 is TGCAGCGTTGACGAGGGTAGCTCCTACGAGCAGTACTTC.